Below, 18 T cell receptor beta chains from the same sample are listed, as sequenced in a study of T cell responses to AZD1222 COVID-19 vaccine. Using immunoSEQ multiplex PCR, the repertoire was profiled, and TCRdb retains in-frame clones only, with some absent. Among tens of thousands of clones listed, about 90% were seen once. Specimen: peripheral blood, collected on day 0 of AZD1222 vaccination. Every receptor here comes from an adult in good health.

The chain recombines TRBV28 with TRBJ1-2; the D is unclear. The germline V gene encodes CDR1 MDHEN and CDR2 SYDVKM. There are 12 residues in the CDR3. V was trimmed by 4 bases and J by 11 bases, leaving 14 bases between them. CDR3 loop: CASSSRYPPYTF. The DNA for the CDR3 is TGTGCCAGCAGTTCCCGTTATCCTCCTTACACCTTC.

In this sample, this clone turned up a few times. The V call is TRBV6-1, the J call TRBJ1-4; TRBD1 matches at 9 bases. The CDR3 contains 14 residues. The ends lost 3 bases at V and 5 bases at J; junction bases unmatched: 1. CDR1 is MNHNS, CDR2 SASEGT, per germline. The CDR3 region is CASSEGQGNEKLFF. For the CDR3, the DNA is TGTGCCAGCAGTGAGGGACAGGGAAATGAAAAACTGTTTTTT.

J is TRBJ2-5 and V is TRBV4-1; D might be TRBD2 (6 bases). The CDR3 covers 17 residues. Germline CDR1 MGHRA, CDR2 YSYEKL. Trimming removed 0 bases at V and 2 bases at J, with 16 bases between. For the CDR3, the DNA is TGCGCCAGCAGCCAAGATCGCGGGACGGACCTACAAGAGACCCAGTACTTC. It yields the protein CASSQDRGTDLQETQYF.

CDR3 in DNA: TGTGCTGCTCGGGACTTGAGCACAGATACGCAGTATTTT. It is translated as CAARDLSTDTQYF. This chain links TRBV6-5 with TRBJ2-3; TRBD2 might be the D (6 bases). Germline assignment: CDR1 MNHEY and CDR2 SVGAGI. The CDR3 runs to 13 residues.

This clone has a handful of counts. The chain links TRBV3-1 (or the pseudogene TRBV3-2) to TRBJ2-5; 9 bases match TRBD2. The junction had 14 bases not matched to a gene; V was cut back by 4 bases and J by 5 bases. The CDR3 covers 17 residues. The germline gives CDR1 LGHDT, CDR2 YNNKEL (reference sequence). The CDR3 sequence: CASSPLAGDRLWETQYF. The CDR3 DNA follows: TGTGCCAGCAGCCCCTTAGCGGGAGATAGGTTGTGGGAGACCCAGTACTTC.

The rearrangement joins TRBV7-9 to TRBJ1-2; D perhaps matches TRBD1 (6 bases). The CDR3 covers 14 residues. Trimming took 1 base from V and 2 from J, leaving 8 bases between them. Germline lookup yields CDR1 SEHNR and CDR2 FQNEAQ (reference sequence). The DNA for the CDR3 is TGTGCCAGCAGCTTAGATGGGGGCAACTATGGCTACACCTTC. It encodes CASSLDGGNYGYTF.

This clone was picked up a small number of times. CDR3 sequence: CASSPRTPLGSGANVLTF. CDR3 sequence (DNA): TGTGCCAGCTCACCACGGACCCCACTTGGGTCTGGGGCCAACGTCCTGACTTTC. The rearrangement joins TRBV18 to TRBJ2-6; unclear D gene. Per the germline V gene, CDR1 is KGHSH and CDR2 is LQKENI. V dropped 1 base and J dropped 1 base, with 14 bases sitting between them. The CDR3 extends over 18 amino acids.

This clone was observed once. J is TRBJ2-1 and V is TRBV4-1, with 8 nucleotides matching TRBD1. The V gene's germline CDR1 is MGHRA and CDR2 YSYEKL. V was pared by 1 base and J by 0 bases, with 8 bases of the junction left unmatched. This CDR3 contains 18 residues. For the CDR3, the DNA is TGCGCCAGCAGCCAAGGTCCGACAGGGGTGAGCTCCTACAATGAGCAGTTCTTC. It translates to CASSQGPTGVSSYNEQFF.

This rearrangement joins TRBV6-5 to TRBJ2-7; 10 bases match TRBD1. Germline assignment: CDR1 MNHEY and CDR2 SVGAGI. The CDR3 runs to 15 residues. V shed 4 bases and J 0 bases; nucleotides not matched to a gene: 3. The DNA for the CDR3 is TGTGCCAGCAGTTCAGACAGGGGGCTCTCCTACGAGCAGTACTTC. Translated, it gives CASSSDRGLSYEQYF.

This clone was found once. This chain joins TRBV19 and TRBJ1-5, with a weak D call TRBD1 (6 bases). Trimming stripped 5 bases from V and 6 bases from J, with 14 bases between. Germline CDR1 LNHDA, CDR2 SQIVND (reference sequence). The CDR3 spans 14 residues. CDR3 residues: CASSVGRGGQPQHF. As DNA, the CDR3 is TGTGCCAGTAGTGTCGGCAGGGGAGGTCAGCCCCAGCATTTT.

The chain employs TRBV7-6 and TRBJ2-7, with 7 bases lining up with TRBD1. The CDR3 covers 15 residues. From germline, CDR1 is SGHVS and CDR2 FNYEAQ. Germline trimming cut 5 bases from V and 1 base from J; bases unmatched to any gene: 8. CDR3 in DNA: TGTGCCAGCAGCGCCGAGACAGGGCCATCCTACGAGCAGTACTTC. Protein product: CASSAETGPSYEQYF.

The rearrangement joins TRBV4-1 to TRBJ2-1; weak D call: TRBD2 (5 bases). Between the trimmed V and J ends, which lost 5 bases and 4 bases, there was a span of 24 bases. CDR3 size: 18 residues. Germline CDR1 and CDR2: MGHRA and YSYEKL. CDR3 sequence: CASSSEDQRRGSYNEQFF. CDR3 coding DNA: TGCGCCAGCAGCTCCGAGGACCAACGTCGCGGGTCTTACAATGAGCAGTTCTTC.

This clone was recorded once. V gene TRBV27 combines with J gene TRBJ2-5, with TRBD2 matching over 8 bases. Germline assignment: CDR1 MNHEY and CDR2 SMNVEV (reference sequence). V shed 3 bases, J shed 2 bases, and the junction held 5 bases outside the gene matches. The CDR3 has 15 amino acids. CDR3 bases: TGTGCCAGCAGTTTCGGTAGCGGGAATCAAGAGACCCAGTACTTC. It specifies CASSFGSGNQETQYF.

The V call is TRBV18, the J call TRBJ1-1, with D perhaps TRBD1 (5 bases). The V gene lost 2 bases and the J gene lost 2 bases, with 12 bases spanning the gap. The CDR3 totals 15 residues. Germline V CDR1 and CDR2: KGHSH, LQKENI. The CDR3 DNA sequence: TGTGCCAGCTCACCAGTGGGGGGGTTAAACACTGAAGCTTTCTTT. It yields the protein CASSPVGGLNTEAFF.

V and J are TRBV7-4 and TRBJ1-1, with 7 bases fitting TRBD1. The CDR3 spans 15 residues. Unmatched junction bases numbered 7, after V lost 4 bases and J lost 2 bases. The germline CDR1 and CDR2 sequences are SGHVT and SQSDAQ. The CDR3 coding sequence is TGTGCCAGCAGCTGTCGACAGGGATCAAACACTGAAGCTTTCTTT. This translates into CASSCRQGSNTEAFF. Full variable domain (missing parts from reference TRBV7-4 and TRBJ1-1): GAGVSQSPRYKVAKRGRDVALRCDSISGHVTLYWYRQTLGQGSEVLTYSQSDAQRDKSGRPSGRFSAERPERSVSTLKIQRTEQGDSAVYLCASSCRQGSNTEAFFGQGTRLTVV.

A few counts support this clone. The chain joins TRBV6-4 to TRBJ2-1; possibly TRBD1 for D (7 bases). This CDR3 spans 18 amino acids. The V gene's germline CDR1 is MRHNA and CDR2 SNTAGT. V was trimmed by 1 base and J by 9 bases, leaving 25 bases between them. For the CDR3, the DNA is TGTGCCAGCAGTGACTTACAGGGAGTAGCGGATCCAGGGGGTGAGCAGTTCTTC. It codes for CASSDLQGVADPGGEQFF.

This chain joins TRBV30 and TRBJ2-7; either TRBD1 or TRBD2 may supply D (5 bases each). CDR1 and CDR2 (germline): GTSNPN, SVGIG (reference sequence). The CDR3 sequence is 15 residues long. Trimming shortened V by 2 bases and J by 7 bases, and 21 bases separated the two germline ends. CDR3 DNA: TGTGCCTGGAGTAAGGTTATGGGGGAGACACGGGAGCAGTACTTC. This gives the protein CAWSKVMGETREQYF.

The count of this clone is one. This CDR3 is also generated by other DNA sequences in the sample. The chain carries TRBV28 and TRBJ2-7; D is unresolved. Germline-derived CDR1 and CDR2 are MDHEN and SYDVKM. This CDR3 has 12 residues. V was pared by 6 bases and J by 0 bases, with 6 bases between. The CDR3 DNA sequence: TGTGCCAGCAGCCTGAGCTCCTACGAGCAGTACTTC. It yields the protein CASSLSSYEQYF.